This TCR beta chain was profiled in a study of T cell repertoires in cytomegalovirus infection. Study-level information: Indications of both CMV infection and matching HLA type were provided by public TCR beta signatures.

Findings of the study overall: Of the TCR beta families, the public ones yielded a cumulative frequency that identified carriers of CMV plus the relevant HLA. HLA-C-restricted CMV-specific TCR beta clonotypes prevailed in the ex vivo response.

This CDR3 region has 13 residues. Germline CDR1 reads SEHNR; CDR2 reads FQNEAQ (reference sequence). TCRdb itself ran the reads through MiXCR, one entry per CDR3 protein. This table has under 600,000 distinct CDR3 sequences, 16% appearing once. A note on this clonotype: What it binds is not known. Its ends do not fully match the called genes, so a read error is possible.

Material: CD8+ T cells from PBMCs. The genes are TRBV7-9 and TRBJ2-5; 8 bases fit TRBD1. This sequence was found in a human donor in good health (CMV status not recorded). Some clones in this sample may be carry-over from other donors' samples. The CDR3 nucleotides read TGTGCCAGCAGCTCACAGGGGGGAGAGACCCTGTACTTC. Translation: CASSSQGGETLYF.